This T cell receptor (beta chain) was identified during a study of T cells after yellow fever vaccination. TCRdb re-called the 5' RACE reads with MiXCR, one entry per CDR3 protein. The sample lists hundreds of thousands of distinct CDR3 sequences, 12% occurring once. Trimming left V 4 bases short and J 0 bases short, with 10 bases between. The CDR3 contains 15 residues. Findings of the study overall: The presence of abundant clonotypes contaminating from the bulk population was possible in FACS-sorted repertoires.

Concerning this clonotype itself: Its cognate antigen is unknown.

The TCR was taken from a man in his thirties or forties who received the YFV17D yellow fever vaccine. V is TRBV12-3 or TRBV12-4 and J is TRBJ1-3; D is ambiguous. This specimen was PBMCs, taken on the day of the yellow fever booster vaccination. CDR3 in DNA: TGTGCCAGCAGTTCAAGCAAACTCTCTGGAAACACCATATATTTT. This gives the protein CASSSSKLSGNTIYF.